This entry lists 19 T cell receptor beta chains sequenced from one sample in a study of blood T cell repertoires in COVID-19. The data were produced by immunoSEQ multiplex PCR, yet TCRdb's version contains in-frame clones alone and is incomplete. The sample records approximately 150,000 clones, about 90% being singletons. The sequencing input was peripheral blood. The receptor set was obtained from an older man with acute or convalescent COVID-19.

V gene TRBV3-1 (or the pseudogene TRBV3-2) combines with J gene TRBJ1-6; 7 nucleotides agree with TRBD1. Germline CDR1 and CDR2: LGHDT and YNNKEL (reference sequence). The CDR3 loop spans 14 amino acids. Trimming at V came to 4 bases and at J to 5 bases, leaving 2 bases not matched to a gene. CDR3: CASSPGQDNSPLHF. CDR3 DNA sequence: TGTGCCAGCAGCCCCGGACAGGATAATTCACCCCTCCACTTT.

This clone was observed a single time. The V and J genes are TRBV5-1 and TRBJ1-4; D unresolved. Looked up from germline, CDR1 is SGHRS and CDR2 is YFSETQ. There are 14 residues in the CDR3. Trimming left V 1 base short and J 0 bases short, with 4 bases between. The CDR3 region is CASSLTATNEKLFF. The CDR3 DNA is TGCGCCAGCAGCTTGACGGCAACTAATGAAAAACTGTTTTTT.

The chain recombines TRBV10-3 with TRBJ1-5; D uncertain. The germline V gene has CDR1 ENHRY and CDR2 SYGVKD. The CDR3 covers 13 residues. V dropped 4 bases and J dropped 5 bases, with 9 bases sitting between them. The CDR3 DNA reads as TGTGCCATCAGTGTGGCAGTTGATCAGCCCCAGCATTTT. Translating it yields CAISVAVDQPQHF.

The chain recombines TRBV6-5 with TRBJ1-4; 8 nucleotides match TRBD1. Germline V lookup: CDR1 MNHEY, CDR2 SVGAGI. Losses at the gene ends were 6 bases for V and 8 bases for J; bases not matched to a gene: 8. The CDR3 spans 14 residues. The CDR3 loop is CASSVGQAREKLFF. CDR3 bases: TGTGCCAGCAGCGTGGGACAGGCTCGCGAAAAACTGTTTTTT.

A few counts support this clone. The rearrangement links TRBV6-1 to TRBJ1-1; a possible D gene is TRBD1 (5 bases). The CDR3 is 14 residues long. Germline V CDR1 and CDR2: MNHNS, SASEGT. With 3 bases removed from V and 10 bases from J, the gap between germline ends came to 18 bases. For the CDR3, the DNA is TGTGCCAGCAGTGACAGGGCGTCGTTCGGTGGAGCTTTCTTT. Translated: CASSDRASFGGAFF.

This clone was counted a single time. The J gene is TRBJ2-5, the V gene TRBV3-1 (or the pseudogene TRBV3-2), with a possible D match to TRBD1 (6 bases). CDR1 is LGHDT, CDR2 YNNKEL, per germline (reference sequence). Trimming took 2 bases from V and 4 from J, leaving 14 bases between them. The CDR3 contains 15 residues. The CDR3 sequence is CASSQRGQFSETQYF. The CDR3 DNA is TGTGCCAGCAGCCAACGTGGACAGTTTTCAGAGACCCAGTACTTC.

The V call is TRBV28, the J call TRBJ2-3; tentatively, D is TRBD2 (6 bases). Trimming stripped 2 bases from V and 5 bases from J, with 11 bases between. The CDR3 totals 14 residues. CDR1 MDHEN and CDR2 SYDVKM come from the germline V gene. The DNA of the CDR3 is TGTGCCAGCAGTTTAACGGGGGTTCAAGATACGCAGTATTTT. Encoded protein: CASSLTGVQDTQYF.

The J gene is TRBJ2-7, the V gene TRBV7-3, with D maybe TRBD1 (5 bases). The CDR3 loop spans 15 amino acids. Germline-derived CDR1 and CDR2 are SGHTA and FQGTGA. Trimming removed 7 bases at V and 0 bases at J, with 16 bases between. For the CDR3, the DNA is TGTGCCAGCACCCCTGGGGCAGTAACCTCCTACGAGCAGTACTTC. Its protein is CASTPGAVTSYEQYF. Looking up the rest from reference TRBV7-3 and TRBJ2-7 gives the full variable domain: GAGVSQTPSNKVTEKGKYVELRCDPISGHTALYWYRQSLGQGPEFLIYFQGTGAADDSGLPNDRFFAVRPEGSVSTLKIQRTERGDSAVYLCASTPGAVTSYEQYFGPGTRLTVT.

The CDR3 here is CASSPRTKLNGYTF. CDR3 in DNA: TGTGCCAGCAGTCCCCGGACAAAGCTAAATGGCTACACCTTC. The J gene is TRBJ1-2, the V gene TRBV28; tentative D call: TRBD1 (5 bases). The length of the CDR3 is 14 residues. Germline lookup yields CDR1 MDHEN and CDR2 SYDVKM. Trimming left V 5 bases short and J 6 bases short, with 16 bases between.

Details on this clone: The junction does not match germline at one end; this may be a read error. The chain couples TRBV7-7 to TRBJ2-3; possible D gene TRBD2, 7 bases. CDR1 is SSHAT, CDR2 FNYEAQ, per germline (reference sequence). This CDR3 has 17 residues. The CDR3 DNA reads TGTGCTAGCAGCTTAGGGGGGGGACCCGCCGGGGCAGATACGCAGTATTTT. It codes for CASSLGGGPAGADTQYF.

The chain uses TRBV3-1 (or the pseudogene TRBV3-2) and TRBJ2-5; 13 bases are a match to TRBD2. The trim removed 1 base at V and 5 bases at J, leaving 4 bases unmatched. The CDR3 sequence is 16 residues long. The V gene's germline CDR1 is LGHDT and CDR2 YNNKEL (reference sequence). The CDR3 reads CASSQVTSGGAETQYF. In nucleotides, the CDR3 is TGTGCCAGCAGCCAAGTTACTAGCGGGGGGGCGGAGACCCAGTACTTC.

The V call is TRBV3-1 (or the pseudogene TRBV3-2), the J call TRBJ2-7; perhaps TRBD1 as D (5 bases). Germline-derived CDR1 and CDR2 are LGHDT and YNNKEL (reference sequence). V was shortened by 3 bases and J by 2 bases, with 11 bases between the two germline ends. The CDR3 covers 14 residues. CDR3 amino acids: CASSQLDKPYEQYF. The CDR3 region has the DNA TGTGCCAGCAGCCAGTTGGACAAACCCTACGAGCAGTACTTC.

The chain combines TRBV10-1 with TRBJ2-1; maybe TRBD2 (6 bases). The germline V gene encodes CDR1 WNHNN and CDR2 SYGVQD (reference sequence). The CDR3 contains 13 residues. V was trimmed by 4 bases and J by 6 bases, leaving 10 bases between them. The chain's CDR3 is CASSGLVGNEQFF. The CDR3 nucleotides read TGCGCCAGCAGTGGACTAGTCGGCAATGAGCAGTTCTTC.

The rearrangement uses TRBV9 and TRBJ2-6, with D uncertain. Germline loops: CDR1 SGDLS, CDR2 YYNGEE. This CDR3 comprises 17 residues. Trimming took off 2 bases at V and 0 bases at J, with 12 bases between the two ends. CDR3 sequence (DNA): TGTGCCAGCAGCGTCCGCCAGGTCCACTCTGGGGCCAACGTCCTGACTTTC. Protein product: CASSVRQVHSGANVLTF.

The rearrangement uses TRBV7-9 and TRBJ2-7; D unclear. The CDR3 runs to 14 residues. Germline CDR1 reads SEHNR; CDR2 reads FQNEAQ (reference sequence). Trimming left V 7 bases short and J 7 bases short, with 20 bases between. Here the CDR3 reads CASTPQVGSREQYF. DNA for the CDR3: TGTGCCAGCACCCCTCAAGTCGGGTCCCGGGAGCAGTACTTC. The complete variable domain, with remaining parts taken from reference TRBV7-9 and TRBJ2-7, reads DTGVSQNPRHKITKRGQNVTFRCDPISEHNRLYWYRQTLGQGPEFLTYFQNEAQLEKSRLLSDRFSAERPKGSFSTLEIQRTEQGDSAMYLCASTPQVGSREQYFGPGTRLTVT.

Remarks on this clone: This CDR3 is also generated by other DNA sequences in the sample. The V and J genes are TRBV18 and TRBJ1-4; maybe TRBD1 (5 bases). The V gene lost 0 bases and the J gene lost 5 bases, with 7 bases spanning the gap. The CDR3 extends over 14 amino acids. From germline, CDR1 is KGHSH and CDR2 LQKENI. The CDR3 here is CASSPPGGNEKLFF. The CDR3 nucleotides read TGTGCCAGCTCACCACCGGGGGGAAATGAAAAACTGTTTTTT.

V usage is TRBV29-1 and J usage is TRBJ2-7; 11 positions match TRBD2. Germline V gene sequence: CDR1 SQVTM, CDR2 ANQGSEA. CDR3 length: 14 residues. J gave up 0 bases and V 7 bases, and 5 bases lay outside the gene matches. For the CDR3, the DNA is TGCAGCGCTCGACTAGCGGGGCTCTCCTACGAGCAGTACTTC. Amino acids: CSARLAGLSYEQYF.

In its sample, this clone was seen a few times. This chain links TRBV28 with TRBJ1-4; 8 bases agree with TRBD1. The CDR3 is 14 amino acids. With 5 bases clipped from V and 7 bases from J, the junction kept 6 bases outside the gene matches. Germline CDR1 is MDHEN and CDR2 is SYDVKM. The CDR3 DNA reads TGTGCCAGCAGTCCTCGACAGGGGAGTGAAAAACTGTTTTTT. Protein: CASSPRQGSEKLFF.

The chain uses TRBV28 and TRBJ1-2; no clear D gene. Germline-derived CDR1 and CDR2 are MDHEN and SYDVKM. CDR3 length: 15 residues. Trimming shortened V by 3 bases and J by 0 bases, and 11 bases separated the two germline ends. Here the CDR3 DNA reads TGTGCCAGCAGTTTGATAAGTGTAGCTAACTATGGCTACACCTTC. Protein product: CASSLISVANYGYTF.